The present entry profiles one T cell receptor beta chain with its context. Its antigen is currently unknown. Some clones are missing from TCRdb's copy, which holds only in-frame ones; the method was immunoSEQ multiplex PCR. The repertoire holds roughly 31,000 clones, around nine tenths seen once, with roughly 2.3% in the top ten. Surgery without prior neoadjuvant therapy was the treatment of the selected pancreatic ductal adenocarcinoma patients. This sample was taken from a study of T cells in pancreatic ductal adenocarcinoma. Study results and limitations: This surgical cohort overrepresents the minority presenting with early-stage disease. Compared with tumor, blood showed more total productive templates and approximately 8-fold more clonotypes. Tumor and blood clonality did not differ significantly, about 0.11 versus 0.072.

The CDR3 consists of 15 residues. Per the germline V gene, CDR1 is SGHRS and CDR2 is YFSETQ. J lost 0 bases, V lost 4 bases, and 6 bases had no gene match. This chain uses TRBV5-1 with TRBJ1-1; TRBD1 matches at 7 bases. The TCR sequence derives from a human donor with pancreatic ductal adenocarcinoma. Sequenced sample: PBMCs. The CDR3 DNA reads TGCGCCAGCAGCCCCAGACAGGGCATGAACACTGAAGCTTTCTTT. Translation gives CASSPRQGMNTEAFF.